This TCR beta chain was sequenced in a study of T cells in Graves' hyperthyroidism and ophthalmopathy. Findings and limits, study-wide: A model of 13 V-J pairs discriminated ophthalmopathy from stable hyperthyroidism. Most expanded thyroid clonotypes above 0.001 recurred in blood.

TCR beta CDR3 sequences were amplified from RNA transcripts. The TCR CDR3 first-round RT-PCR relied on the HTBI primer set. TCRdb re-called the multiplex PCR reads through MiXCR, storing one row per CDR3 protein. The repertoire includes over 200,000 distinct CDR3 sequences, under 20% of them detected once, and roughly 53% sits in the top ten. Stable disease denoted Graves' hyperthyroidism without ophthalmopathy progression within 18 months. Patients were excluded because of uncontrolled infection, other autoimmune disease, pregnancy or lactation. V shed 3 bases and J 4 bases; nucleotides not matched to a gene: 5. The CDR3 runs 14 residues. Germline-derived CDR1 and CDR2 are SEHNR and FQNEAQ (reference sequence). Many counts were recorded for this clonotype. The antigen remains unidentified.

The sample was blood. The receptor's source is a man aged 45-65 years with Graves' hyperthyroidism. V is TRBV7-9 and J is TRBJ1-2; TRBD1 agrees at 7 bases. The CDR3 DNA reads TGTGCCAGCAGCTTCGGGACAGACTCCTATGGCTACACCTTC. Protein: CASSFGTDSYGYTF.